The 8 T cell receptor beta chains below all came from one sample that was sequenced in a study of blood T cell repertoires in COVID-19. Here immunoSEQ multiplex PCR was the method, and the copy in TCRdb shows in-frame clones only, minus some. This table holds about 52,000 clones, about 85% found once. Sequenced material: peripheral blood. The receptors originated from a man in his 70s with active COVID-19.

The rearrangement uses TRBV10-3 and TRBJ2-6; D may be TRBD1 (7 bases). This CDR3 has 16 amino acids. The V and J ends lost 6 bases and 4 bases respectively, with 16 bases between them. Germline CDR1 reads ENHRY; CDR2 reads SYGVKD. The CDR3 reads CAISRTMGQGANVLTF. The DNA for the CDR3 is TGTGCCATCAGCCGGACTATGGGACAGGGGGCCAACGTCCTGACTTTC.

This clone was seen a few times. V and J are TRBV6-2 or TRBV6-3 and TRBJ1-5; D is perhaps TRBD1 (5 bases). From germline, CDR1 is MNHEY and CDR2 SVGEGT. The CDR3 runs 14 residues. The V and J ends lost 3 bases and 3 bases respectively, with 9 bases between them. The CDR3 region is CASSYHRPNQPQHF. CDR3 coding DNA: TGTGCCAGCAGTTATCACAGGCCCAATCAGCCCCAGCATTTT.

The chain uses TRBV7-2 and TRBJ1-1; D might be TRBD1 (6 bases). This CDR3 contains 14 residues. The germline CDR1 and CDR2 sequences are SGHTA and FQGNSA. V was trimmed by 3 bases and J by 1 base, leaving 9 bases between them. This CDR3 reads CASSFGRGNTEAFF. The CDR3 nucleotides are TGTGCCAGCAGCTTTGGCAGGGGGAACACTGAAGCTTTCTTT.

V is TRBV3-1 (or the pseudogene TRBV3-2) and J is TRBJ2-3, with 7 bases lining up with TRBD2. The CDR3 is 17 residues long. The J segment lost 0 bases and the V segment lost 2 bases, leaving 8 bases of the junction unmatched. Germline V CDR1 and CDR2: LGHDT, YNNKEL (reference sequence). Written as DNA, the CDR3 is TGTGCCAGCAGCCAATCCCTTAGCGGGCTTAGCACAGATACGCAGTATTTT. Translating gives CASSQSLSGLSTDTQYF.

This sequence joins TRBV4-1 and TRBJ2-7; the D gene is possibly TRBD1 (5 bases). CDR1 is MGHRA, CDR2 YSYEKL, per germline. The CDR3 covers 16 residues. Trimming pared 1 base from V and 0 bases from J, leaving 13 bases between. DNA for the CDR3: TGCGCCAGCAGCCAAGGGATGACAGCATCCTCCTACGAGCAGTACTTC. It encodes CASSQGMTASSYEQYF.

The rearrangement links TRBV5-1 to TRBJ2-7; unclear D gene. CDR1 and CDR2 (germline): SGHRS, YFSETQ. V was trimmed by 2 bases and J by 1 base, leaving 7 bases between them. The CDR3 runs to 13 residues. CDR3 loop: CASSFGFSYEQYF. Written as DNA, the CDR3 is TGCGCCAGCAGCTTCGGGTTTTCCTACGAGCAGTACTTC. Complete variable domain (other parts from reference TRBV5-1 and TRBJ2-7): KAGVTQTPRYLIKTRGQQVTLSCSPISGHRSVSWYQQTPGQGLQFLFEYFSETQRNKGNFPGRFSGRQFSNSRSEMNVSTLELGDSALYLCASSFGFSYEQYFGPGTRLTVT.

This sequence joins TRBV6-5 and TRBJ1-1; 10 bases align to TRBD1. With 2 bases clipped from V and 6 bases from J, the junction kept 6 bases outside the gene matches. The germline gives CDR1 MNHEY, CDR2 SVGAGI. The length of the CDR3 is 15 residues. The CDR3 protein is CASSYTGQGSAEAFF. The CDR3 region has the DNA TGTGCCAGCAGTTACACGGGACAGGGGAGCGCTGAAGCTTTCTTT.

This clone was seen just once. The rearrangement links TRBV5-5 to TRBJ1-2; D is perhaps TRBD1 (6 bases). From germline, CDR1 is SGHKS and CDR2 YYEKEE (reference sequence). V was shortened by 4 bases and J by 5 bases, with 15 bases between the two germline ends. This CDR3 spans 14 amino acids. CDR3 protein: CASSPDSGGYGYTF. The CDR3 DNA is TGTGCCAGCAGCCCGGACAGCGGGGGGTATGGCTACACCTTC. The variable domain in full, with the rest retrieved from reference TRBV5-5 and TRBJ1-2, is DAGVTQSPTHLIKTRGQQVTLRCSPISGHKSVSWYQQVLGQGPQFIFQYYEKEERGRGNFPDRFSARQFPNYSSELNVNALLLGDSALYLCASSPDSGGYGYTFGSGTRLTVV.